This is a list of T cell receptor beta chains from one sample in a study of human T cells and chemical hapten exposure. TCRdb redid the calling of the RACE reads with MiXCR, one entry per CDR3 protein. The sample carries around 380,000 distinct CDR3 sequences, roughly 4.8% recorded once. The sample in question was whole blood, obtained in connection with sensitization to the hapten diphenylcyclopropenone (DPC). The source of these receptors is a woman aged 45-65 years with alopecia areata. Some clones in this sample may be carry-over from other donors' samples. Each CDR3 is given with its conserved first and last residue. D genes are given only for firm matches. Clone sizes are given selectively: once, few, many, or a class where the clone is expanded.

J: TRBJ2-4; V: TRBV6-1; D: .; size: many; DNA: TGTGCCAGCAGTTCCGCACAAGCCAAAAACATTCAGTACTTC; CDR3: CASSSAQAKNIQYF
J: TRBJ1-5; V: TRBV4-3; D: .; size: many; DNA: TGCGCCAGCAGCCACAGTGCGGGGACAAATCAGCCCCAGCATTTT; CDR3: CASSHSAGTNQPQHF
J: TRBJ2-5; V: TRBV12-3/TRBV12-4; D: TRBD1; size: many; DNA: TGTGCCAGCAGTTTCGGCAGGGGGCTAGTGGAGACCCAGTACTTC; CDR3: CASSFGRGLVETQYF
J: TRBJ2-1; V: TRBV4-2; D: TRBD2; size: .; DNA: TGTGCCAGCAGCCAAACTCTAGCGGCCTTATCCTACAATGAGCAGTTCTTC; CDR3: CASSQTLAALSYNEQFF
J: TRBJ2-3; V: TRBV5-1; D: TRBD2; size: few; DNA: TGCGCCAGCAGCTTGTCGGCGGGGGGCCACGGAGATACGCAGTATTTT; CDR3: CASSLSAGGHGDTQYF
J: TRBJ1-5; V: TRBV24-1; D: .; size: many; DNA: TGTGCCACCAGTGATTCCCTCGACTGGAATCAGCCCCAGCATTTT; CDR3: CATSDSLDWNQPQHF
J: TRBJ1-5; V: TRBV13; D: .; size: many; DNA: TGTGCCAGCAGCTTTAGCCAGGGGAGATCCGATGACAATCAGCCCCAGCATTTT; CDR3: CASSFSQGRSDDNQPQHF
J: TRBJ2-7; V: TRBV5-4; D: .; size: many; DNA: TGTGCCAGCAGCTTGTACGGAGCCTACGAGCAGTACTTC; CDR3: CASSLYGAYEQYF
J: TRBJ1-2; V: TRBV5-1; D: TRBD1; size: few; DNA: TGCGCCAGCAGCCCCGGATGGGGCAGGGGGGACTATGGCTACACCTTC; CDR3: CASSPGWGRGDYGYTF
J: TRBJ2-1; V: TRBV6-6; D: .; size: once; DNA: TGTGCCAGCGCCCTGAATGAGCAGTTCTTC; CDR3: CASALNEQFF
J: TRBJ1-2; V: TRBV28; D: TRBD1; size: few; DNA: TGTGCCAGCACCCTGGGACAGATAATTAACTATGGCTACACCTTC; CDR3: CASTLGQIINYGYTF
J: TRBJ2-1; V: TRBV30; D: .; size: few; DNA: TGTGCCTGGAGTGAGGCGGTTAGCTCCTACAATGAGCAGTTCTTC; CDR3: CAWSEAVSSYNEQFF
J: TRBJ2-4; V: TRBV7-2; D: .; size: once; DNA: TGTGCCAGCAGCCGAAGGGTAGGCGTTAACCTAGCCAAAAACATTCAGTACTTC; CDR3: CASSRRVGVNLAKNIQYF
J: TRBJ2-2; V: TRBV7-9; D: .; size: few; DNA: TGTGCCAGCAGCTTATTACGTGCGAACACCGGGGAGCTGTTTTTT; CDR3: CASSLLRANTGELFF
J: TRBJ2-3; V: TRBV6-5; D: TRBD2; size: few; DNA: TGTGCCAGCAGACCCGGGACTAGCGGGGGCCACACAGATACGCAGTATTTT; CDR3: CASRPGTSGGHTDTQYF
J: TRBJ1-2; V: TRBV19; D: .; size: many; DNA: TGTGCCAGTAGTTGGCAGGGAGGTGGCTACACCTTC; CDR3: CASSWQGGGYTF
J: TRBJ2-2; V: TRBV15; D: .; size: few; DNA: TGTGCCACCAGCAGGGTTGGGTCCCACGGCGGGGAGCTGTTTTTT; CDR3: CATSRVGSHGGELFF
J: TRBJ2-3; V: TRBV20-1; D: .; size: few; DNA: TGCAGTGCTACAAGCGAACGCACAGATACGCAGTATTTT; CDR3: CSATSERTDTQYF
J: TRBJ2-2; V: TRBV30; D: .; size: .; DNA: TGTGCCTGGAGTGTATTCGGGACCGGGGAGCTGTTTTTT; CDR3: CAWSVFGTGELFF
J: TRBJ2-2; V: TRBV2; D: TRBD2; size: few; DNA: TGTGCCAGCAGTACCAGGTCTAGCGGGAGGGGCGACACCGGGGAGCTGTTTTTT; CDR3: CASSTRSSGRGDTGELFF
J: TRBJ1-4; V: TRBV5-4; D: .; size: .; DNA: TGTGCCAGCAGCCTGGAACCCGCAACTAATGAAAAACTGTTTTTT; CDR3: CASSLEPATNEKLFF
J: TRBJ1-5; V: TRBV9; D: .; size: many; DNA: TGTGCCAGCAGCGTAGGTCCGGGAAGCAATCAGCCCCAGCATTTT; CDR3: CASSVGPGSNQPQHF
J: TRBJ1-1; V: TRBV7-9; D: TRBD1; size: many; DNA: TGTGCCAGCAGCTCGACAGGGTTGGCCAATGAAGCTTTCTTT; CDR3: CASSSTGLANEAFF
J: TRBJ2-6; V: TRBV9; D: .; size: many; DNA: TGTGCCAGCAGCGTAAGACTCTCTGGGGCCAACGTCCTGACTTTC; CDR3: CASSVRLSGANVLTF
J: TRBJ1-2; V: TRBV27; D: .; size: many; DNA: TGTGCCAGCAGTTTTGGACCCCACCTCTTCTTC; CDR3: CASSFGPHLFF
J: TRBJ2-5; V: TRBV11-2; D: .; size: many; DNA: TGTGCCAGCAGCTTACCTTTCAGGATTCCCGTACAAGAGACCCAGTACTTC; CDR3: CASSLPFRIPVQETQYF
J: TRBJ2-6; V: TRBV6-1; D: TRBD2; size: many; DNA: TGTGCCAGCAGTCCGCGGACTAGCGGGAACACCGTGGGGGCCAACGTCCTGACTTTC; CDR3: CASSPRTSGNTVGANVLTF
J: TRBJ2-2; V: TRBV7-3; D: TRBD2; size: many; DNA: TGTGCCAGCAGCTTAGGTCTAGCGGGTCCCGGGGAGCTGTTTTTT; CDR3: CASSLGLAGPGELFF
J: TRBJ1-5; V: TRBV9; D: .; size: many; DNA: TGTGCCAGCAGCGCCTTCAGCAATCAGCCCCAGCATTTT; CDR3: CASSAFSNQPQHF
J: TRBJ2-7; V: TRBV20-1; D: .; size: many; DNA: TGCAGTGCCACGGGAGTGGACGAGCAGTACTTC; CDR3: CSATGVDEQYF
J: TRBJ2-6; V: TRBV18; D: .; size: few; DNA: TGTGCCAGCTCACCACGGGCAAGGACAGCGCAGGTCTCTTTTGGGGCCAACGTCCTGACTTTC; CDR3: CASSPRARTAQVSFGANVLTF
J: TRBJ2-5; V: TRBV12-3/TRBV12-4; D: .; size: few; DNA: TGTGCCAGCAGTTTGCGTACCCGGGACCAGTACTTC; CDR3: CASSLRTRDQYF
J: TRBJ1-1; V: TRBV11-2; D: .; size: .; DNA: TGTGCCAGCAGCTTTCCTATTATGAACACTGAAGCTTTCTTT; CDR3: CASSFPIMNTEAFF
J: TRBJ2-3; V: TRBV5-1; D: .; size: few; DNA: TGCGCCAGCAGCCTACAGGGAACACGAAGCACAGATACGCAGTATTTT; CDR3: CASSLQGTRSTDTQYF
J: TRBJ1-4; V: TRBV7-9; D: .; size: many; DNA: TGTGCCAGCAGCTCCGTCGTCTCCAATGAAAAACTGTTTTTT; CDR3: CASSSVVSNEKLFF
J: TRBJ2-6; V: TRBV18; D: .; size: .; DNA: TGTGCCAGCTCACCACAACTCACGCTCACCCTGACCGGGGCCAACGTCCTGACTTTC; CDR3: CASSPQLTLTLTGANVLTF
J: TRBJ2-5; V: TRBV12-3/TRBV12-4; D: TRBD2; size: few; DNA: TGTGCCAGCAGTTTAGAGCTTAGCGGGAGACAAGAGACCCAGTACTTC; CDR3: CASSLELSGRQETQYF
J: TRBJ2-7; V: TRBV7-2; D: TRBD2; size: few; DNA: TGTGCCAGCACCGACCAGCCGGGACTAGCGACCTACGAGCAGTACTTC; CDR3: CASTDQPGLATYEQYF
J: TRBJ1-2; V: TRBV18; D: .; size: many; DNA: TGTGCCAGCTCACCAAGTTTGGGCGAGTATGGCTACACCTTC; CDR3: CASSPSLGEYGYTF
J: TRBJ2-3; V: TRBV12-3/TRBV12-4; D: .; size: few; DNA: TGTGCCAGCGCCAGCCCGGGACCAGATACGCAGTATTTT; CDR3: CASASPGPDTQYF
J: TRBJ1-2; V: TRBV9; D: .; size: .; DNA: TGTGCCAGCAGCTCCGGGGGTTCTAACTATGGCTACACCTTC; CDR3: CASSSGGSNYGYTF
J: TRBJ2-7; V: TRBV4-1; D: .; size: many; DNA: TGCGCCAGCAGCCAGGTCCTGAACGACGAGCAGTACTTC; CDR3: CASSQVLNDEQYF
J: TRBJ2-2; V: TRBV11-1; D: .; size: few; DNA: TGTGCCAGCAGCCCAGCGCGGAACACCGGGGAGCTGTTTTTT; CDR3: CASSPARNTGELFF
J: TRBJ2-7; V: TRBV6-6; D: .; size: many; DNA: TGTGCCAGCAGACTTCTCCCCTCCTACGAGCAGTACTTC; CDR3: CASRLLPSYEQYF